This T cell receptor (beta chain) came from a study of T cell responses to AZD1222 COVID-19 vaccine. Using immunoSEQ multiplex PCR, the repertoire was profiled, and TCRdb retains in-frame clones only, with some absent. The sample lists 100,000 to 150,000 clones; over 75% were seen once. CDR3 length: 14 residues. Germline V gene sequence: CDR1 SGDLS, CDR2 YYNGEE. Trimming took 0 bases from V and 7 from J, leaving 11 bases between them. The origin of this receptor is an adult in good health. V and J are TRBV9 and TRBJ2-1, with D possibly matching TRBD1 (6 bases). Sample: peripheral blood, taken on day 0 of AZD1222 vaccination. The CDR3 is CASSVDRVKNEQFF. The CDR3, as DNA: TGTGCCAGCAGCGTAGACAGGGTGAAGAATGAGCAGTTCTTC.